These 9 T cell receptor beta chains were all obtained from the same sample, sequenced in a study of T cells of healthy individuals. TCRdb itself ran the 5' RACE reads through MiXCR, one entry per CDR3 protein. The sample lists more than 60,000 distinct CDR3 sequences, roughly 15% occurring once. The receptors come from a human donor in good health.

This clonotype was observed a handful of times. The chain recombines TRBV27 with TRBJ1-2, with a weak D call TRBD1 (5 bases). The CDR3 has 14 amino acids. Germline CDR1 MNHEY, CDR2 SMNVEV (reference sequence). V shed 2 bases and J shed 5 bases, with 12 bases lying between them. The CDR3 sequence is CASSLGRATYGYTF. In DNA, the CDR3 is TGTGCCAGCAGTTTAGGCAGGGCCACTTATGGCTACACCTTC.

The chain joins TRBV12-3 or TRBV12-4 to TRBJ2-5, with 8 bases fitting TRBD2. The CDR3 spans 12 residues. V lost 8 bases to trimming and J lost 5 bases; unmatched junction nucleotides: 4. The CDR3 nucleotides read TGTGCCAGCCAACCTAGCGGGGAGACCCAGTACTTC. Protein product: CASQPSGETQYF.

A remark on this clonotype: Just one base apart from a much larger clone, this may be a read error. The chain joins TRBV29-1 to TRBJ2-7, with 9 bases that match TRBD1. V trimming: 2 bases; J trimming: 6 bases; junction bases outside the gene matches: 8. The germline CDR1 and CDR2 sequences are SQVTM and ANQGSEA. The CDR3 length is 14 residues. In nucleotides, the CDR3 is TGCAGCGTTGAAAAGGGACAGGGATCGTGCGAGCAGTACTTC. Protein sequence: CSVEKGQGSCEQYF.

CDR3 amino acids: CASSYRGGGKGYTF. CDR3 coding DNA: TGTGCCAGCAGTTACCGGGGAGGGGGTAAAGGCTACACCTTC. This chain joins TRBV6-5 and TRBJ1-2, with TRBD1 as a possible D gene (6 bases). This CDR3 is 14 amino acids long. V shed 2 bases and J shed 8 bases, with 15 bases lying between them. Germline V gives CDR1 MNHEY, CDR2 SVGAGI.

The V gene is TRBV2, the J gene TRBJ2-5; perhaps TRBD1 as D (6 bases). Germline V gives CDR1 SNHLY, CDR2 FYNNEI. The CDR3 loop spans 12 amino acids. V gave up 3 bases and J gave up 7 bases, with 9 bases separating them. This CDR3 reads CASSEGTSTQYF. For the CDR3, the DNA is TGTGCCAGCAGTGAGGGGACATCGACCCAGTACTTC. The entire variable domain, with the rest obtained from reference TRBV2 and TRBJ2-5, is as follows: EPEVTQTPSHQVTQMGQEVILRCVPISNHLYFYWYRQILGQKVEFLVSFYNNEISEKSEIFDDQFSVERPDGSNFTLKIRSTKLEDSAMYFCASSEGTSTQYFGPGTRLLVL.

The table lists this clonotype with a few counts. The chain carries TRBV4-1 and TRBJ2-3, with TRBD2 as a possible D gene (6 bases). The V end was cut by 1 base, the J end by 1 base, with 15 bases between. Germline CDR1 MGHRA, CDR2 YSYEKL. CDR3 length: 17 residues. In DNA, the CDR3 is TGCGCCAGCAGCCAAGTGCTAGCGAGAGACCGCACAGATACGCAGTATTTT. It encodes CASSQVLARDRTDTQYF.

In its sample, this clonotype was seen many times. The rearrangement joins TRBV28 to TRBJ1-5, with 9 nucleotides matching TRBD1. The CDR3 sequence is 15 residues long. CDR1 MDHEN and CDR2 SYDVKM come from the germline V gene. Losses at the gene ends were 6 bases for V and 6 bases for J; bases not matched to a gene: 9. This CDR3 reads CASSPLTGGGQPQHF. Here the CDR3 DNA reads TGTGCCAGCAGCCCACTGACAGGGGGAGGTCAGCCCCAGCATTTT.

Only a few counts were recorded for this clonotype. The chain couples TRBV11-1 to TRBJ2-7; D is uncertain. There are 14 residues in the CDR3. V lost 2 bases to trimming and J lost 3 bases, with 11 bases between them. CDR1 SGHAT and CDR2 FQDESV come from the germline V gene (reference sequence). CDR3 sequence: CASSLSDINYEQYF. For the CDR3, the DNA is TGTGCCAGCAGCTTATCTGACATCAACTACGAGCAGTACTTC.

This clonotype was counted between two and nine times. The genes are TRBV20-1 and TRBJ2-7; 15 positions match TRBD2. Germline assignment: CDR1 DFQATT and CDR2 SNEGSKA (reference sequence). J lost 1 base, V lost 3 bases, and 4 bases had no gene match. The CDR3 spans 16 residues. CDR3 sequence reads: CSASGLAGGRSYEQYF. The CDR3 DNA reads as TGCAGTGCTAGCGGACTAGCGGGAGGGCGATCCTACGAGCAGTACTTC.